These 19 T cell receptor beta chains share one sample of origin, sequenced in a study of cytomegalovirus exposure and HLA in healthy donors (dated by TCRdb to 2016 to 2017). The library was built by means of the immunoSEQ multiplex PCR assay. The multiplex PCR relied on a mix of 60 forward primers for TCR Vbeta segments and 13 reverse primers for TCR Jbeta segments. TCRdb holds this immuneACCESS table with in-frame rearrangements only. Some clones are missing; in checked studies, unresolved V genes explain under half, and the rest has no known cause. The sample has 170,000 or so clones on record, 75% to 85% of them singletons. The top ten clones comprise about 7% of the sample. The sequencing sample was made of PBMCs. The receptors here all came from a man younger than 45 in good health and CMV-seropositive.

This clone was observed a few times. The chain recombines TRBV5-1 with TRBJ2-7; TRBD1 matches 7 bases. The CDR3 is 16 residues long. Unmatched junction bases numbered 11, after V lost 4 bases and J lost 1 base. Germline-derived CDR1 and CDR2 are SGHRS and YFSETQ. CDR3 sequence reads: CASSLKTGLGSYEQYF. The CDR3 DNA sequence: TGCGCCAGCAGCCTTAAGACAGGGCTCGGATCCTACGAGCAGTACTTC. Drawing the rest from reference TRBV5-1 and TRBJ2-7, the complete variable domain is KAGVTQTPRYLIKTRGQQVTLSCSPISGHRSVSWYQQTPGQGLQFLFEYFSETQRNKGNFPGRFSGRQFSNSRSEMNVSTLELGDSALYLCASSLKTGLGSYEQYFGPGTRLTVT.

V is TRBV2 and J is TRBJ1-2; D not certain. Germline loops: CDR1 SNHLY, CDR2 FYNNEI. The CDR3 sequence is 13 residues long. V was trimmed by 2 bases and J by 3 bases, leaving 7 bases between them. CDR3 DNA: TGTGCCAGCAGTGAAACCGGAGACTATGGCTACACCTTC. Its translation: CASSETGDYGYTF.

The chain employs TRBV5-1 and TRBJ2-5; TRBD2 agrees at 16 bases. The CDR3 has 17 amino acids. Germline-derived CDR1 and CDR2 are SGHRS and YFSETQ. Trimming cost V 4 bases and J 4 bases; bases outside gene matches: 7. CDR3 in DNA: TGCGCCAGCAGCCCGGGGACTAGCGGGAGGGCAGTAGAGACCCAGTACTTC. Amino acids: CASSPGTSGRAVETQYF. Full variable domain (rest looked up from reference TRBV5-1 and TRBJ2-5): KAGVTQTPRYLIKTRGQQVTLSCSPISGHRSVSWYQQTPGQGLQFLFEYFSETQRNKGNFPGRFSGRQFSNSRSEMNVSTLELGDSALYLCASSPGTSGRAVETQYFGPGTRLLVL.

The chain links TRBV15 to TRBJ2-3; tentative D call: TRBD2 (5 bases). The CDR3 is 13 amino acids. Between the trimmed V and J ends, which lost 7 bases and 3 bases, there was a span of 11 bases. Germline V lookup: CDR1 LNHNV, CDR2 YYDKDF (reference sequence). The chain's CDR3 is CATTPGWTDTQYF. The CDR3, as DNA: TGTGCCACCACCCCGGGGTGGACAGATACGCAGTATTTT. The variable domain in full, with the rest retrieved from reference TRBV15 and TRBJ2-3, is DAMVIQNPRYQVTQFGKPVTLSCSQTLNHNVMYWYQQKSSQAPKLLFHYYDKDFNNEADTPDNFQSRRPNTSFCFLDIRSPGLGDTAMYLCATTPGWTDTQYFGPGTRLTVL.

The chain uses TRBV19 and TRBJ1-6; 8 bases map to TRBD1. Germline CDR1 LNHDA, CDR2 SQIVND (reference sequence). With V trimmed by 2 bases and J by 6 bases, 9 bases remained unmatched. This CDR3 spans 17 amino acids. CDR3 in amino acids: CASSIPTPDRGNSPLHF. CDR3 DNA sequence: TGTGCCAGTAGTATACCCACTCCCGACAGGGGTAATTCACCCCTCCACTTT.

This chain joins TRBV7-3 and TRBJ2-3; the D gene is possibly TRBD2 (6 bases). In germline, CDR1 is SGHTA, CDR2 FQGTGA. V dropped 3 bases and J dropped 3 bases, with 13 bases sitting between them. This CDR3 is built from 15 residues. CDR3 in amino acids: CASSFGGTGTDTQYF. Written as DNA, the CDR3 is TGTGCCAGCAGCTTTGGCGGGACGGGGACAGATACGCAGTATTTT.

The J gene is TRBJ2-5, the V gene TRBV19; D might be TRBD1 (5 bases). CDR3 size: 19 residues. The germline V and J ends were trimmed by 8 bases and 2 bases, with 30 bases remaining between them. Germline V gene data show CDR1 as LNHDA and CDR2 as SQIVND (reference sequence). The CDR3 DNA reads TGTGCCAGTCAGCCGGGTAAATGGGGCGGCGGTCCCTTACAAGAGACCCAGTACTTC. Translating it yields CASQPGKWGGGPLQETQYF. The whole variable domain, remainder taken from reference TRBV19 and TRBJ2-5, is DGGITQSPKYLFRKEGQNVTLSCEQNLNHDAMYWYRQDPGQGLRLIYYSQIVNDFQKGDIAEGYSVSREKKESFPLTVTSAQKNPTAFYLCASQPGKWGGGPLQETQYFGPGTRLLVL.

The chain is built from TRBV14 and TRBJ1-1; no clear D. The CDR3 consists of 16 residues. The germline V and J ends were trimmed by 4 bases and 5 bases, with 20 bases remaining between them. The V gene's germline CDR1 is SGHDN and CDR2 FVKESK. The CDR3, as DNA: TGTGCCAGCAGCCCCCAAAGGGCGGGGATACGGACTGAAGCTTTCTTT. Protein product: CASSPQRAGIRTEAFF.

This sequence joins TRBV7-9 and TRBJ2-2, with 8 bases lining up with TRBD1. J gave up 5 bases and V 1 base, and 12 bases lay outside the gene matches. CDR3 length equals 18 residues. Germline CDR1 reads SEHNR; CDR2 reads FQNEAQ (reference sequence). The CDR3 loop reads CASSLGQGARRKTGELFF. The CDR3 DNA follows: TGTGCCAGCAGCTTAGGGCAGGGGGCGCGAAGGAAGACCGGGGAGCTGTTTTTT.

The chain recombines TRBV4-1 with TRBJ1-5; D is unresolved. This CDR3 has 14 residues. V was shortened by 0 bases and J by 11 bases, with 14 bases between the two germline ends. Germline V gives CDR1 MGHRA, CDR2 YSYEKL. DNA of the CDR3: TGCGCCAGCAGCCAAGAGGTCGGGCCGGGGACCCAGCATTTT. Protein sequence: CASSQEVGPGTQHF.

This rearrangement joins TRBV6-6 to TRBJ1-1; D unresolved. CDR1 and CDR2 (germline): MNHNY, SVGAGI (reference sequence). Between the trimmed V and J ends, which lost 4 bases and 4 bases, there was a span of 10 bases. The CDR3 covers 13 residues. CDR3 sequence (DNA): TGTGCCAGCAGTTCATCCGGGTTCACTGAAGCTTTCTTT. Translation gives CASSSSGFTEAFF.

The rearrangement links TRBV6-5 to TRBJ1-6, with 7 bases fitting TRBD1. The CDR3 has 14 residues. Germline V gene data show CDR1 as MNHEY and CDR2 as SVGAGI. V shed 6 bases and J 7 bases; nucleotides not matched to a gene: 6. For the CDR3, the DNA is TGTGCCAGCAGGATAAGACAGGGCAATTCACCCCTCCACTTT. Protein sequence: CASRIRQGNSPLHF.

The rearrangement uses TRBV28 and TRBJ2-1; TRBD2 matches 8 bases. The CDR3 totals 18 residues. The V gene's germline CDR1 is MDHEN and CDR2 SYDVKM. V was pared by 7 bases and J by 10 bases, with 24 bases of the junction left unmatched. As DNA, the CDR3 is TGTGCCAGCAACTACCCCCCGGGGAGTAGCGGGATTAGGGGGGAGCAGTTCTTC. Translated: CASNYPPGSSGIRGEQFF.

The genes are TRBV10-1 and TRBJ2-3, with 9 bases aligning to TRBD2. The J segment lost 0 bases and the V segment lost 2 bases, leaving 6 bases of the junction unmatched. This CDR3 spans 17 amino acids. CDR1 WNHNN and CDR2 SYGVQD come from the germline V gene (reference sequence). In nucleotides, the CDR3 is TGCGCCAGCAGTGAGGTGTCTAGCGGGGCTAGCACAGATACGCAGTATTTT. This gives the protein CASSEVSSGASTDTQYF.

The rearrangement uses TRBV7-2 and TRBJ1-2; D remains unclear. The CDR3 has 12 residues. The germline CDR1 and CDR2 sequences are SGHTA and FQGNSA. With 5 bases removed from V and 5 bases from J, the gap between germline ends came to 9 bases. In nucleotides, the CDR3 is TGTGCCAGCAGCGCCCAGAAGTATGGCTACACCTTC. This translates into CASSAQKYGYTF. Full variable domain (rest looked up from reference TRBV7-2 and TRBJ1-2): GAGVSQSPSNKVTEKGKDVELRCDPISGHTALYWYRQSLGQGLEFLIYFQGNSAPDKSGLPSDRFSAERTGGSVSTLTIQRTQQEDSAVYLCASSAQKYGYTFGSGTRLTVV.

CDR3 loop: CASSVDRGPLSEAFF. The CDR3 coding sequence is TGCGCCAGCAGCGTCGACAGGGGCCCCCTCTCTGAAGCTTTCTTT. This chain connects TRBV5-1 to TRBJ1-1; 8 bases agree with TRBD1. Losses at the gene ends were 4 bases for V and 6 bases for J; bases not matched to a gene: 11. CDR3 length equals 15 residues. Germline V gene sequence: CDR1 SGHRS, CDR2 YFSETQ.

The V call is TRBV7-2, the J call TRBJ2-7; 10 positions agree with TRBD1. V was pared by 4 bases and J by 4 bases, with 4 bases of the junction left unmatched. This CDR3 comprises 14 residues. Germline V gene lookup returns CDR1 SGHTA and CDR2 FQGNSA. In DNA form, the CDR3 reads TGTGCCAGCAGCTCCGGGACAGGGGCATACGAGCAGTACTTC. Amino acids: CASSSGTGAYEQYF. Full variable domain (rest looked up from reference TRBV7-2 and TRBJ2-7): GAGVSQSPSNKVTEKGKDVELRCDPISGHTALYWYRQSLGQGLEFLIYFQGNSAPDKSGLPSDRFSAERTGGSVSTLTIQRTQQEDSAVYLCASSSGTGAYEQYFGPGTRLTVT.

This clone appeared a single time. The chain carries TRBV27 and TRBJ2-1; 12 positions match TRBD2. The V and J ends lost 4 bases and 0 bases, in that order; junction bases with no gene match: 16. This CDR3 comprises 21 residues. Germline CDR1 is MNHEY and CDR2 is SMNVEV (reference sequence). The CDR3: CASSSPPPGLAGISSYNEQFF. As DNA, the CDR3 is TGTGCCAGCAGTTCGCCTCCCCCGGGACTAGCGGGTATCAGCTCCTACAATGAGCAGTTCTTC.

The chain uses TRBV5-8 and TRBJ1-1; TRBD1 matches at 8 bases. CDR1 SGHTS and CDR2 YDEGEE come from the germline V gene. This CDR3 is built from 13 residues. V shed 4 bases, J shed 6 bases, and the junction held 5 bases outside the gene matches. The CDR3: CASSPGQGPEAFF. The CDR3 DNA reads TGTGCCAGCAGCCCAGGACAGGGCCCTGAAGCTTTCTTT.